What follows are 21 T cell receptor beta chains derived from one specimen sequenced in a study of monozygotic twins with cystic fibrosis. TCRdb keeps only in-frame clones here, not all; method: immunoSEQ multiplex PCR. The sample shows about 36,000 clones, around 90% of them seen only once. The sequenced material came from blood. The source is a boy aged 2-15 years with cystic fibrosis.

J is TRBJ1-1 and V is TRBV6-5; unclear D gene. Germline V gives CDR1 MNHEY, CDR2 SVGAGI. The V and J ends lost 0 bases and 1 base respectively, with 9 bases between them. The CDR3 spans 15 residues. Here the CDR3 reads CASSYSIETNTEAFF. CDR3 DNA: TGTGCCAGCAGTTACTCGATCGAGACGAACACTGAAGCTTTCTTT.

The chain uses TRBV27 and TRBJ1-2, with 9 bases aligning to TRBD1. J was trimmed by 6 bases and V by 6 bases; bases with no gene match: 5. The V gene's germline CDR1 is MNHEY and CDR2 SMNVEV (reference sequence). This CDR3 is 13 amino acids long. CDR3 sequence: CASRERQGDGYTF. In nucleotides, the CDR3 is TGTGCCAGCAGAGAGAGACAGGGGGATGGCTACACCTTC.

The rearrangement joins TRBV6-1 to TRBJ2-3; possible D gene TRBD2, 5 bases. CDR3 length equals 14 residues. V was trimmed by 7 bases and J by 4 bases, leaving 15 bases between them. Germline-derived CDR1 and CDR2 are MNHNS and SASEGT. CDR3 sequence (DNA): TGTGCCAGCAAAGCAGGTTTGGAGGCAGATACGCAGTATTTT. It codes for CASKAGLEADTQYF.

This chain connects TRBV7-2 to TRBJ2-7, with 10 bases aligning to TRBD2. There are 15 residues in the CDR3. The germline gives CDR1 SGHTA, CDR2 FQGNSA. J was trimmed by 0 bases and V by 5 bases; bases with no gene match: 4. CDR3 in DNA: TGTGCCAGCAGCATTAGCGGGGGGAGCTCCTACGAGCAGTACTTC. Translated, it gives CASSISGGSSYEQYF.

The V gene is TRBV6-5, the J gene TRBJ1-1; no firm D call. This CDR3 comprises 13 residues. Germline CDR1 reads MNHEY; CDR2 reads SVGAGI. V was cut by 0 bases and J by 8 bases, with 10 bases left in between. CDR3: CASSYSIGSEAFF. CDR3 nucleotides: TGTGCCAGCAGTTACTCGATCGGTTCAGAAGCTTTCTTT.

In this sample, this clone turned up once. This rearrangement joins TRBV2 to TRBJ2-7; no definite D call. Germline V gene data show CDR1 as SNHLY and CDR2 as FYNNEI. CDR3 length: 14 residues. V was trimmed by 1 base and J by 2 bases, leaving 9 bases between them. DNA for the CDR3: TGTGCCAGCAGTGAAGTCCGAGGTCCCTACGAGCAGTACTTC. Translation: CASSEVRGPYEQYF.

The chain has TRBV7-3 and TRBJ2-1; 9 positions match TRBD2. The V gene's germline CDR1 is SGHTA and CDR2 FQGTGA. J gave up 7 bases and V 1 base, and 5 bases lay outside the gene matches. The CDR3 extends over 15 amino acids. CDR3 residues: CASSLRVAGENEQFF. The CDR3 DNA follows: TGTGCCAGCAGCTTAAGGGTAGCGGGGGAAAATGAGCAGTTCTTC.

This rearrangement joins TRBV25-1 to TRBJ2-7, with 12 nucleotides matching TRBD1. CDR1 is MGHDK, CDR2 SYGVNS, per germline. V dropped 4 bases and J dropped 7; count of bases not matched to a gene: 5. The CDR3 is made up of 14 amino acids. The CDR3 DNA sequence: TGTGCCAGCAGTGCGGGACAGGGGGCTAAAGAGCAGTACTTC. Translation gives CASSAGQGAKEQYF.

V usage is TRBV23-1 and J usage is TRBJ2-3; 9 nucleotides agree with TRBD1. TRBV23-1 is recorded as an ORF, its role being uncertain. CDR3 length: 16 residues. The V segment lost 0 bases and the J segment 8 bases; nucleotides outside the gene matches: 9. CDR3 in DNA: TGCGCCAGCAGTCAATCCCCCGGGACAGGGCTTGTTACGCAGTATTTT. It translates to CASSQSPGTGLVTQYF.

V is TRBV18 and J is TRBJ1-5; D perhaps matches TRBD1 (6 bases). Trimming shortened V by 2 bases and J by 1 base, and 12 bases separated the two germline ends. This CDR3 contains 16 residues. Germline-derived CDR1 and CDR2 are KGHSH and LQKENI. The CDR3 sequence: CASSPEGRGSNQPQHF. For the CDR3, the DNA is TGTGCCAGCTCACCAGAGGGGAGGGGGAGCAATCAGCCCCAGCATTTT.

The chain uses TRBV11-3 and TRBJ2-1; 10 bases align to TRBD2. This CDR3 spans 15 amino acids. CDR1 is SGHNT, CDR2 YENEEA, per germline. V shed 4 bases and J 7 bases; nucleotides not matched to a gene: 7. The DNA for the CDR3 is TGTGCCAGCAGCTCAGCGGGGGGGCCGGGTAATGAGCAGTTCTTC. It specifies CASSSAGGPGNEQFF.

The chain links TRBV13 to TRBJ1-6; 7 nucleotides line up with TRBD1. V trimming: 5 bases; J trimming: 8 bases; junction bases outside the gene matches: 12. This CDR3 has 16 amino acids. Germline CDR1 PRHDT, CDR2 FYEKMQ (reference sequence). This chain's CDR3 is CASSHSGQRSYSPLHF. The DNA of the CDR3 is TGTGCCAGCAGCCACTCGGGACAGAGGTCCTATTCACCCCTCCACTTT.

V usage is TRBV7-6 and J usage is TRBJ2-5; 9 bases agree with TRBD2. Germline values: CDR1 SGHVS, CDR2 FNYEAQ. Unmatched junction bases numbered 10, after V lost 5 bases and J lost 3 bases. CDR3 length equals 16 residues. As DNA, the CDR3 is TGTGCCAGCAGCCCTCAGGGGCGGGGGGGGAAAGAGACCCAGTACTTC. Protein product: CASSPQGRGGKETQYF.

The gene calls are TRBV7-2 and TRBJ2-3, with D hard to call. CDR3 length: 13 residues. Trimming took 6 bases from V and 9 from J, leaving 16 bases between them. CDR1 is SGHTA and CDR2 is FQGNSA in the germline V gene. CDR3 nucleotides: TGTGCCAGCAGATCGGCACCAGAAGCGACGCAGTATTTT. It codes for CASRSAPEATQYF.

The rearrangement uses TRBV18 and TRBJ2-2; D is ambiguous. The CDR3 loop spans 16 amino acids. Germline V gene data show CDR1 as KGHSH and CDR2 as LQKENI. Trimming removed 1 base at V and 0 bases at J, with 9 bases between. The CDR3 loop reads CASSPQGSTNTGELFF. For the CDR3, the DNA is TGTGCCAGCTCACCACAGGGATCGACGAACACCGGGGAGCTGTTTTTT.

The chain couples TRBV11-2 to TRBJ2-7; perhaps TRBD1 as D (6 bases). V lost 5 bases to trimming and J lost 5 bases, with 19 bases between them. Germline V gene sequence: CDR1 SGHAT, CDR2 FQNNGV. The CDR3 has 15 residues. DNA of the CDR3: TGTGCCAGCAGCGCCCCATACAGGGCACACCACGAGCAGTACTTC. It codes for CASSAPYRAHHEQYF.

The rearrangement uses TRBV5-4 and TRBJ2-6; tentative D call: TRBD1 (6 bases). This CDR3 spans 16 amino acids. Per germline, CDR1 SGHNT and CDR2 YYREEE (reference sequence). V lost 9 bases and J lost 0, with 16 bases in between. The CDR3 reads CATGAAATSGANVLTF. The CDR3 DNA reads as TGTGCCACAGGGGCGGCTGCGACCTCTGGGGCCAACGTCCTGACTTTC.

The CDR3: CASSQKTGGFNTEAFF. For the CDR3, the DNA is TGTGCCAGCAGCCAAAAGACAGGGGGTTTTAACACTGAAGCTTTCTTT. The chain is built from TRBV7-3 and TRBJ1-1; 9 bases agree with TRBD1. Germline CDR1 is SGHTA and CDR2 is FQGTGA. The CDR3 covers 16 residues. V lost 5 bases and J lost 2; bases outside the gene matches: 9.

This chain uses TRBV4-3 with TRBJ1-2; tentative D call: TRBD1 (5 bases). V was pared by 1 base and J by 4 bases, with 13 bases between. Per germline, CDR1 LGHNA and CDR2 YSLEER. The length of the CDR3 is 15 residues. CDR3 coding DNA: TGCGCCAGCAGCCAAGGGGACCGTAATCCCTATGGCTACACCTTC. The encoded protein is CASSQGDRNPYGYTF.

CDR3 protein: CASSSPDHGETQYF. The CDR3 bases are TGTGCCAGCAGCTCCCCTGACCACGGGGAGACCCAGTACTTC. The chain joins TRBV5-6 to TRBJ2-5; D remains unclear. Germline loops: CDR1 SGHDT, CDR2 YYEEEE. V lost 3 bases, J lost 5 bases, and 14 bases lay in between. CDR3 length equals 14 residues.

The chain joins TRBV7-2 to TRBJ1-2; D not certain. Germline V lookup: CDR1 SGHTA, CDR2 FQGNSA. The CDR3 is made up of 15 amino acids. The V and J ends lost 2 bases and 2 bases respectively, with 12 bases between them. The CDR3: CASSLSNIPNYGYTF. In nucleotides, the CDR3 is TGTGCCAGCAGCTTAAGTAACATTCCCAACTATGGCTACACCTTC.